This TCR beta chain was recorded in a study of OX40 agonist ivuxolimab in advanced cancers. With respect to this clone: Its target is not known.

The ends lost 4 bases at V and 4 bases at J; junction bases unmatched: 4. The CDR3 totals 15 residues. Germline V lookup: CDR1 SGHTA, CDR2 FQGTGA. Study results and caveats: Near-lowest levels of clonal expansion characterized partial responders at 0.1-3.0 mg/kg. The study observed clonal expansion of CD4+ and CD8+ blood T cells by week 6 at 0.1 to 3.0 mg/kg.

Excluded were patients having autoimmune disease history or systemic immunosuppression. TCRdb's table, derived via immunoSEQ multiplex PCR, lists solely in-frame clones and lacks some. This table holds 50,000 to 75,000 clones, roughly 77% found once. The V call is TRBV7-3, the J call TRBJ2-2; 9 nucleotides agree with TRBD2. Sequenced material: CD4+ or CD8+ T cells sorted from blood, taken in a trial of the OX40 agonist ivuxolimab. The TCR was taken from an adult with an advanced solid tumor such as melanoma, head and neck, liver or kidney cancer. In nucleotides, the CDR3 is TGTGCCAGCAGCTCCTTAGCGGGGGCCACCGGGGAGCTGTTTTTT. Protein: CASSSLAGATGELFF.